This T cell receptor (beta chain) is from a study of T-cell reconstitution after alpha-beta-depleted transplantation in children (dated by TCRdb to about 2016). About the investigation overall: T-cell immune reconstitution after TCRalphabeta/CD19-depleted allogeneic hematopoietic cell transplantation in children was quantitatively tracked in the study by means of TCR repertoire profiling.

Details on this clonotype: Its binding antigen is unknown. No clone much larger than this one lies a single base away; base qualities are absent.

Based on the germline V gene (reference sequence), the CDR1 and CDR2 sequences are DFQATT and SNEGSKA. Relative to germline, V is 6 bases shorter and J is 0 bases shorter, with 14 bases between their ends. The CDR3 covers 15 residues, taking in both the cysteine and the phenylalanine. The kept DNA is CDR3 alone, 45 bases in frame from the first base. Receptor libraries were prepared by PCR. The instrument was an Illumina HiSeq 2500. TCR libraries were prepared with molecular barcoding, using unique molecular identifiers to normalize TCRbeta repertoire quantification. TCRdb took the public reads, trimmed them with fastp at Q25, ran MiXCR for clone calling and kept in-frame beta chains. Each record represents a unique CDR3 protein, reported with the most common genes and DNA among its rows. This sample is represented by 600,000 to 700,000 distinct CDR3 sequences; around a sixth of them were singletons. 1.1% of the sample is held by the ten biggest clonotypes.

Recombination joined TRBV20-1 with TRBJ1-4; a tentative D call is TRBD1 (6 bases match). Specimen: PBMCs from the stem cell graft donor, collected from the stem cell graft. The sequence came from a human donor who donated a stem cell graft to a child with acute myeloid leukemia. In nucleotide form, the sequence is TGCAGTGCCGTTCGGGGGGCATCAACTAATGAAAAACTGTTTTTT. This sequence encodes CSAVRGASTNEKLFF.